This T cell receptor beta chain was recovered during a study of T cell responses to AZD1222 COVID-19 vaccine. General observations from the study: Females outnumbered males among donors, who were mostly white British; clonal diversity was possibly underestimated.

Germline loops: CDR1 LNHDA, CDR2 SQIVND (reference sequence). Germline trimming cut 5 bases from V and 4 bases from J; bases unmatched to any gene: 4. The CDR3 runs to 14 residues. Notes on this clone: Its cognate antigen is unknown.

Some clones are missing from TCRdb's copy, which holds only in-frame ones; the method was immunoSEQ multiplex PCR. In the table there are under 150,000 clones, roughly 92% of which are singletons. The receptor was derived from an adult who received the AZD1222 COVID-19 vaccine. Source: peripheral blood, taken 28 days after the second AZD1222 dose. The genes are TRBV19 and TRBJ2-5; 10 nucleotides line up with TRBD1. DNA for the CDR3: TGTGCCAGTAGTCACGACAGGGGGCGAGAGACCCAGTACTTC. Translation: CASSHDRGRETQYF.